This TCR beta chain comes out of a study of T cell responses to AZD1222 COVID-19 vaccine. Findings of the study overall: The donor cohort was predominantly white British with a female majority, and clonal diversity may have been underestimated. Of spike-specific TCRs, nearly half reportedly target regions left unmutated in variants.

This table comes from immunoSEQ multiplex PCR, and its TCRdb copy is limited to in-frame clones, with some not included. The table has 110,000 to 150,000 clones, 80% to 90% seen once. Germline V CDR1 and CDR2: SNHLY, FYNNEI. Unmatched junction bases numbered 10, after V lost 7 bases and J lost 5 bases. The CDR3 runs to 14 residues. With respect to this clone: The antigen is unknown.

The sequencing here drew on peripheral blood, taken on day 0 of AZD1222 vaccination. This receptor was taken from an adult in good health. The chain has TRBV2 and TRBJ2-5; 7 bases map to TRBD1. In nucleotides, the CDR3 is TGTGCCAGCATAGAGGGGGCGTTTAGGGAGACCCAGTACTTC. Its translation is CASIEGAFRETQYF.